The clone carrying this T cell receptor beta chain was seen more than once but under ten times. No antigen is known for it. This specimen comes from a study of T cell repertoires in cytomegalovirus infection. Study summary: Carrying CMV and the relevant HLA type showed in public TCR beta signatures.

Germline V gives CDR1 SEHNR, CDR2 FQNEAQ (reference sequence). The J segment lost 4 bases and the V segment lost 2 bases, leaving 9 bases of the junction unmatched. There are 16 residues in the CDR3. Study results and limitations: Predominance within the ex vivo response was attributable to HLA-C-restricted CMV-specific TCR beta clonotypes. Cumulative frequency of public TCR beta families picked out carriers of CMV plus the relevant HLA.

Each CDR3 protein is one row after TCRdb ran MiXCR on the reads. The sample has some 800,000 distinct CDR3 sequences, about 31% seen once. The starting material was cultured CD8+ T cells from PBMCs, obtained from culture after CMV antigen stimulation. This TCR came from a human donor in good health (CMV status not recorded). Some clones in this sample may be carry-over from other donors' samples. V usage is TRBV7-9 and J usage is TRBJ1-2; TRBD1 aligns across 8 bases. CDR3 loop: CASSLPTDRAIYGYTF. The CDR3 bases are TGTGCCAGCAGCTTACCGACGGACAGGGCAATCTATGGCTACACCTTC. The full variable domain, its missing parts supplied by reference TRBV7-9 and TRBJ1-2, is DTGVSQNPRHKITKRGQNVTFRCDPISEHNRLYWYRQTLGQGPEFLTYFQNEAQLEKSRLLSDRFSAERPKGSFSTLEIQRTEQGDSAMYLCASSLPTDRAIYGYTFGSGTRLTVV.